This TCR beta chain was observed in a study of cytomegalovirus exposure and HLA in healthy donors. Study-level points and caveats: High specificity and sensitivity for cytomegalovirus status were reported for the classifier. The CMV antigen specificity of a few CMV-associated chains was confirmed through in vitro analysis.

As regards this clone: Its antigen is not known.

Nominal health characterized the donors when sampled, though unrecorded immune exposures were likely. A multiplex PCR was run with 60 Vbeta primers and 13 Jbeta primers. This table comes from immunoSEQ multiplex PCR, and its TCRdb copy is limited to in-frame clones, with some not included. The table lists approximately 210,000 clones, around 74% of them singletons. V gave up 0 bases and J gave up 1 base, with 6 bases separating them. The CDR3 spans 14 residues. Germline V gene lookup returns CDR1 LGHNA and CDR2 YSLEER. This TCR was recovered from a girl between 10 and 17 years old in good health and CMV-seropositive. Sequencing was done on a sample of PBMCs. The V call is TRBV4-3, the J call TRBJ1-2; D call uncertain. The CDR3 here is CASSQDTINYGYTF. The CDR3 nucleotides read TGCGCCAGCAGCCAAGACACAATTAACTATGGCTACACCTTC.